What follows describes a single T cell receptor beta chain. This entry comes from a study of CXCR3-negative and CXCR3-positive naive CD8 T cells. Carrying UMI labels, the TRB cDNA libraries were prepared through 5' RACE. TCRdb derives one entry per CDR3 protein from the 5' RACE reads, leaving out DNA. There are about 40,000 distinct CDR3 sequences in the sample, with roughly a tenth held by the top ten. Looked up from germline, CDR1 is MDHEN and CDR2 is SYDVKM. This CDR3 comprises 15 residues. Every CD8+ subset sample held approximately 320,000 flow-sorted cells, done in triplicate. The genes are TRBV28 and TRBJ2-3; TCRdb's D call of TRBD2 is untestable without DNA. The receptor comes from a human donor in good health. Some clones in this sample may be carry-over from other donors' samples. The specimen sequenced was memory CD8+ T cells from blood. CDR3 sequence reads: CASSFVSGGRDTQYF.